This TCR beta chain originates from a study of blood T cell repertoires in COVID-19. Study information: The United States, Italy and Spain were the sources of the acute and convalescent COVID-19 samples. In each case, the material was cDNA or gDNA derived from T cells, B-cell-depleted T cells, or PBMCs.

Authors' data handling: Reference gene primer amplification in the assay estimated nucleated cell counts. Sequencing used immunoSEQ multiplex PCR; TCRdb keeps in-frame clones, though not all of them. V, J and clone size are taken as reported in that table, and D and trimming were inferred from the DNA itself. The table has approximately 130,000 clones, around 77% seen once. Germline-derived CDR1 and CDR2 are GTSNPN and SVGIG (reference sequence). The CDR3 runs 16 residues. V was pared by 1 base and J by 0 bases, with 3 bases of the junction left unmatched. Sequencing was carried out using peripheral blood. This chain links TRBV30 with TRBJ1-5; 10 nucleotides align to TRBD1. The receptor was isolated from a human donor in a cohort sampled during active COVID-19. The CDR3 sequence is CAWSGQGAYSNQPQHF. The CDR3 DNA sequence: TGTGCCTGGAGTGGACAGGGGGCCTATAGCAATCAGCCCCAGCATTTT.